Listed below are T cell receptor beta chains from one sample, sequenced in a study of pediatric ulcerative colitis. TCRdb's copy holds only in-frame clones and misses some; the assay was immunoSEQ multiplex PCR. This table holds tens of thousands of clones, about 75% found once. The sample taken for sequencing was gut tissue. The source is a boy aged 10-17 years with severe ulcerative colitis. CDR3s include the opening cysteine and the closing phenylalanine or tryptophan. The D gene is left open where the match is weak. Clone sizes are given selectively: once, few, many, or a class where the clone is expanded.

CDR3nt: TGTGCCAGCAGCTTAGAGGGGCCTGCAACTAATGAAAAACTGTTTTTT
CDR3aa: CASSLEGPATNEKLFF
d_gene: -
v_gene: TRBV11-2
len: 16
abundance: -
j_gene: TRBJ1-4

CDR3nt: TGCAGCGTTAAAAACCCAGGGACCTTCCAAGAGACCCAGTACTTC
CDR3aa: CSVKNPGTFQETQYF
d_gene: -
v_gene: TRBV29-1
len: 15
abundance: -
j_gene: TRBJ2-5

CDR3nt: TGTGCCAGCAGTGCGGACCGGGGCGGATACGAGCAGTACTTC
CDR3aa: CASSADRGGYEQYF
d_gene: -
v_gene: TRBV6-1
len: 14
abundance: -
j_gene: TRBJ2-7

CDR3nt: TGTGCCAGCAGGCCGTTAACAGGGTCCAATCAGCCCCAGCATTTT
CDR3aa: CASRPLTGSNQPQHF
d_gene: -
v_gene: TRBV6-1
len: 15
abundance: -
j_gene: TRBJ1-5

CDR3nt: TGCAGCGTCAGGGGGACAGGCCAAGAGACCCAGTACTTC
CDR3aa: CSVRGTGQETQYF
d_gene: TRBD1
v_gene: TRBV29-1
len: 13
abundance: -
j_gene: TRBJ2-5

CDR3nt: TGTGCCAGCAGCTTTTCAGGGCGCGAAAAACTGTTTTTT
CDR3aa: CASSFSGREKLFF
d_gene: -
v_gene: TRBV7-9
len: 13
abundance: -
j_gene: TRBJ1-4

CDR3nt: TGTGCCAGCAGAGCAGAAAACATTCAGTACTTC
CDR3aa: CASRAENIQYF
d_gene: -
v_gene: TRBV2
len: 11
abundance: few
j_gene: TRBJ2-4

CDR3nt: TGTGCCAGCAGCTCCCTGACAGGGGAAGGCAATCAGCCCCAGCATTTT
CDR3aa: CASSSLTGEGNQPQHF
d_gene: TRBD1
v_gene: TRBV27
len: 16
abundance: -
j_gene: TRBJ1-5

CDR3nt: TGTGCCAGTTTAGGGGGGGTAAAAAATCAGCCCCAGCATTTT
CDR3aa: CASLGGVKNQPQHF
d_gene: -
v_gene: TRBV28
len: 14
abundance: -
j_gene: TRBJ1-5

CDR3nt: TGTGCCTGGAGTCCCAGGGACAGGGGGCTTCGACGCAATCAGCCCCAGCATTTT
CDR3aa: CAWSPRDRGLRRNQPQHF
d_gene: TRBD1
v_gene: TRBV30
len: 18
abundance: -
j_gene: TRBJ1-5

CDR3nt: TGTGCCAGCAGCGGGACTAGCGCAGAGACCCAGTACTTC
CDR3aa: CASSGTSAETQYF
d_gene: TRBD2
v_gene: TRBV7-9
len: 13
abundance: -
j_gene: TRBJ2-5

CDR3nt: TGTGCCAGCAGCTTATATCGCCCAGGGCTACCTCCAACCTACGAGCAGTACTTC
CDR3aa: CASSLYRPGLPPTYEQYF
d_gene: -
v_gene: TRBV7-9
len: 18
abundance: -
j_gene: TRBJ2-7

CDR3nt: TGTGCCAGCAGCTTGTTTATGGGGCAGACAACTAATGAAAAACTGTTTTTT
CDR3aa: CASSLFMGQTTNEKLFF
d_gene: -
v_gene: TRBV5-5
len: 17
abundance: -
j_gene: TRBJ1-4

CDR3nt: TGTGCCAGCAGCTTCGACAGATACAATGAGCAGTTCTTC
CDR3aa: CASSFDRYNEQFF
d_gene: -
v_gene: TRBV11-3
len: 13
abundance: -
j_gene: TRBJ2-1

CDR3nt: TGTGCCAGCAGTGTGGGACAGGGGGGGAATCAGCCCCAGCATTTT
CDR3aa: CASSVGQGGNQPQHF
d_gene: TRBD1
v_gene: TRBV2
len: 15
abundance: -
j_gene: TRBJ1-5

CDR3nt: TGTGCCAGCAGCTCGACTAGCGGGGTCGAGCAGTACTTC
CDR3aa: CASSSTSGVEQYF
d_gene: TRBD2
v_gene: TRBV7-3
len: 13
abundance: -
j_gene: TRBJ2-7

CDR3nt: TGTGCCAGCAGCTCACGGAACACAGGGGCATCTTCGTCCTACGAGCAGTACTTC
CDR3aa: CASSSRNTGASSSYEQYF
d_gene: TRBD1
v_gene: TRBV11-2
len: 18
abundance: -
j_gene: TRBJ2-7

CDR3nt: TGTGCCAGCAGTAAGAACGGGGGGAACACAGATACGCAGTATTTT
CDR3aa: CASSKNGGNTDTQYF
d_gene: TRBD2
v_gene: TRBV6-6
len: 15
abundance: -
j_gene: TRBJ2-3

CDR3nt: TGTGCCAGCAGGCCCCATGGGGGGCCCACCGGGGAGCTGTTTTTT
CDR3aa: CASRPHGGPTGELFF
d_gene: -
v_gene: TRBV11-2
len: 15
abundance: once
j_gene: TRBJ2-2

CDR3nt: TGTGCCAGCAGTGAATCCGGCCCCAGGGAGACCCAGTACTTC
CDR3aa: CASSESGPRETQYF
d_gene: -
v_gene: TRBV25-1
len: 14
abundance: -
j_gene: TRBJ2-5

CDR3nt: TGTGCCAGCAGCTTTTACTCAGGCGCCGTTTCCAAAAACATTCAGTACTTC
CDR3aa: CASSFYSGAVSKNIQYF
d_gene: -
v_gene: TRBV11-2
len: 17
abundance: -
j_gene: TRBJ2-4

CDR3nt: TGTGCCAGCAGCTTTAGAGGACAGGAGGGCCGTCAGCCCCAGCATTTT
CDR3aa: CASSFRGQEGRQPQHF
d_gene: TRBD1
v_gene: TRBV5-6
len: 16
abundance: -
j_gene: TRBJ1-5

CDR3nt: TGTGCCTGGAGTGGGTGGATCGGCACTGAAGCTTTCTTT
CDR3aa: CAWSGWIGTEAFF
d_gene: -
v_gene: TRBV30
len: 13
abundance: -
j_gene: TRBJ1-1

CDR3nt: TGTGCCAGCAGCTACGGACAGAAACCCTACGAGCAGTACTTC
CDR3aa: CASSYGQKPYEQYF
d_gene: -
v_gene: TRBV7-3
len: 14
abundance: few
j_gene: TRBJ2-7

CDR3nt: TGTGCCAGCAGCTTGCCCACGCTTCTTGATACGCAGTATTTT
CDR3aa: CASSLPTLLDTQYF
d_gene: -
v_gene: TRBV11-2
len: 14
abundance: -
j_gene: TRBJ2-3

CDR3nt: TGTGCCAGCAGCGCTTCTGGCGGCTACAATGAGCAGTTCTTC
CDR3aa: CASSASGGYNEQFF
d_gene: -
v_gene: TRBV9
len: 14
abundance: -
j_gene: TRBJ2-1

CDR3nt: TGTGCCAGCGAGACGGGACAGGGTGGTTCACCCCTCCACTTT
CDR3aa: CASETGQGGSPLHF
d_gene: TRBD1
v_gene: TRBV6-1
len: 14
abundance: -
j_gene: TRBJ1-6